This T cell receptor beta chain was recorded in a study of graft-versus-host responses after intestinal transplantation. Overall study: Each recipient received anti-thymocyte globulin induction, then tacrolimus and steroids for around three years.

Trimming shortened V by 4 bases and J by 5 bases, and 15 bases separated the two germline ends. This CDR3 spans 14 amino acids. The germline V gene encodes CDR1 SGHRS and CDR2 YFSETQ. Notes on the study in general: Among circulating GvH clones, peak levels were associated with early post-transplant declines in HvG clones. The recipient marrow held GvH clones, and some of them showed up first in ileum or blood. Those patients showing graft-donor T cell macrochimerism displayed high graft-versus-host to host-versus-graft clonal ratios in allografts.

Sequenced by immunoSEQ multiplex PCR; TCRdb stores in-frame clones only, minus some. Here the sample spans 95,000 to 150,000 clones, around 93% being singletons. This clone was seen a single time. Its antigen is undetermined. The V gene is TRBV5-1, the J gene TRBJ1-1, with D possibly matching TRBD1 (5 bases). The source of this sequence is a human donor who received an intestinal transplant. The input for sequencing was unstimulated CD4+ T cells sorted from spleen or lymph node cells, taken before intestinal transplant. The DNA for the CDR3 is TGCGCCAGCAGCCAGGGACCCGGGGAGACTGAAGCTTTCTTT. This codes for CASSQGPGETEAFF.